This section outlines one TCR beta chain sequence together with its context. There is no known antigen for this receptor. Base qualities are not provided; no much larger clone lies one nucleotide away. These data come from a study of blood T cell repertoires in COVID-19 (TCRdb year 2020). Describing the broader study: Samples covering the acute and convalescent phases of COVID-19 were provided by collaborators in the United States, Italy and Spain. Nearly every sample came with metadata listing a de-identified subject ID, COVID-19 status, age in years and sex. Samples came from the ongoing ImmuneRACE study (first 160 participants) plus 1,254 subjects from 6 global collaborators. The dataset comprised deeply sampled blood TCRbeta repertoires from subjects exposed to, actively infected with, or recovered from COVID-19. The material from the prospective study consisted of cDNA or gDNA derived from T cells, B-cell-depleted T cells, or PBMCs. The repertoires were released in a freely available public database intended as a resource for research on the immune response to SARS-CoV-2. Where available, HLA class I and class II types were obtained from metadata supplied by the sample provider rather than from assay-based typing. The paper's findings and limits, for the study overall: How much clinical and demographic metadata was included differed by source and by participant, and the metadata was provided uncurated.

Trimming removed 3 bases from V and 8 bases from J; the gene matches leave 5 bases unexplained. Spanning cysteine to phenylalanine, the CDR3 consists of 13 amino acids. Kept here is only the CDR3 DNA, which spans 39 bases and is read in frame from base 1. From the germline V gene, CDR1 is SGHRS and CDR2 is YFSETQ. The immunoSEQ Assay, a bias-controlled multiplex PCR, was used to amplify TCRbeta CDR3 regions from genomic DNA. The published analysis was carried out like this. Nucleated cell counts per sample were estimated from amplification of reference gene primers within the assay. To quantify the absolute abundance of each unique TCRbeta CDR3 rearrangement, sequence reads were collapsed and filtered. Productive Simpson clonality was computed per sample as the square root of Simpson's diversity index over productive rearrangements. TCRdb took this table from immuneACCESS and kept in-frame rearrangements with V and J called. Such tables lack part of the clones; where checked against another copy, unresolved V genes explain under half of the gap, and the rest is unexplained. The V and J calls and clone size are taken from that table; D and trimming were inferred from the DNA. The sample records approximately 440,000 clones, less than 95% of which are singletons. About 0.6% of the sample goes to the ten largest clones.

Participants in the prospective study were aged 18 to 89 years, lived in 24 United States geographic areas, and enrolled through a virtual design. Cohort assignment in the prospective study relied on participant-reported clinical history from a screening survey and a study questionnaire. Recovered participants in ImmuneRACE Cohort 3 were defined by two consecutive negative NP/OP PCR tests, clearance by a healthcare professional, or resolution of symptoms. Mobile phlebotomists in the prospective study collected whole blood, serum and a nasopharyngeal or oropharyngeal swab from every participant. Prospective study participants could optionally give additional blood draws and questionnaires over an approximately two-month period. Blood samples from the prospective study were shipped frozen or at room temperature prior to DNA extraction.

What was sequenced was PBMCs or T cells enriched from blood (not recorded which). The receptor chain draws on TRBV5-1 and TRBJ2-1; 7 middle bases align to TRBD1. This receptor was obtained from a man aged 18 to 30 who had recovered from COVID-19. The CDR3 region: CASSSDRADEQFF. The DNA is as follows: TGCGCCAGCAGCTCCGACAGGGCCGATGAGCAGTTCTTC.